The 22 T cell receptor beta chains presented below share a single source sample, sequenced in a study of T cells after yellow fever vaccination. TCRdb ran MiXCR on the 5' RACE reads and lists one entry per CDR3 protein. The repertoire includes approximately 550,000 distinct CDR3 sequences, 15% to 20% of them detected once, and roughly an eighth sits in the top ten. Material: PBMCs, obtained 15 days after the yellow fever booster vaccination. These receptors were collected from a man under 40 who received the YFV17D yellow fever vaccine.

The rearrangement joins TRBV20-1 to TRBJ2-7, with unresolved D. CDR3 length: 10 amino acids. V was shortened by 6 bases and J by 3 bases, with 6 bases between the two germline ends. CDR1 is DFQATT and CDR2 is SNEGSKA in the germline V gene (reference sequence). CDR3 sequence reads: CSAGIYEQYF. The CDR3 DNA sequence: TGCAGTGCAGGGATCTACGAGCAGTACTTC.

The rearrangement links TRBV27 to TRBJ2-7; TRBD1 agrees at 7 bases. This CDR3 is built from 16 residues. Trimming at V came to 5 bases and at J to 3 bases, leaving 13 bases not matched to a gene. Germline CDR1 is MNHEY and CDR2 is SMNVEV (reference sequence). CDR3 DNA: TGTGCCAGCAGTGCCCGACAGGGCCTTTCCTACTACGAGCAGTACTTC. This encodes CASSARQGLSYYEQYF.

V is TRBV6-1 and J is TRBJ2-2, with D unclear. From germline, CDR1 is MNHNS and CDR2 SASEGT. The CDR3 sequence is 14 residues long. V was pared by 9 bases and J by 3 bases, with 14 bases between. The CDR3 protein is CASRPELYTGELFF. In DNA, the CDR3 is TGTGCCAGTAGGCCGGAGCTGTACACCGGGGAGCTGTTTTTT.

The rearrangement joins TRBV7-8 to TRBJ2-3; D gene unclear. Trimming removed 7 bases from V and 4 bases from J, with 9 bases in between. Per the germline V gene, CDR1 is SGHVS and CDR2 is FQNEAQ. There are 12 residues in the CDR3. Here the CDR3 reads CASMQSADTQYF. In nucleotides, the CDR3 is TGTGCCAGCATGCAGTCAGCAGATACGCAGTATTTT. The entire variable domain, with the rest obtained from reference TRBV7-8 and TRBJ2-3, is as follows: GAGVSQSPRYKVAKRGQDVALRCDPISGHVSLFWYQQALGQGPEFLTYFQNEAQLDKSGLPSDRFFAERPEGSVSTLKIQRTQQEDSAVYLCASMQSADTQYFGPGTRLTVL.

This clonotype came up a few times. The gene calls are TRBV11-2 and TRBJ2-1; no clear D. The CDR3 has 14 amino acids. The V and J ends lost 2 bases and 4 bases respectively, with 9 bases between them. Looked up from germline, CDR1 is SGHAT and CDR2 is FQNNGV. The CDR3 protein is CASSLLDGYNEQFF. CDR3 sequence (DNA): TGTGCCAGCAGCTTATTGGACGGATACAATGAGCAGTTCTTC.

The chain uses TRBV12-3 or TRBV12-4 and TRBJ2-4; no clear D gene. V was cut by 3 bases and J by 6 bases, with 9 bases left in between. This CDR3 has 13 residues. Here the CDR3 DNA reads TGTGCCAGCAGTTTCAAGACGGGAAACATTCAGTACTTC. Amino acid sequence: CASSFKTGNIQYF.

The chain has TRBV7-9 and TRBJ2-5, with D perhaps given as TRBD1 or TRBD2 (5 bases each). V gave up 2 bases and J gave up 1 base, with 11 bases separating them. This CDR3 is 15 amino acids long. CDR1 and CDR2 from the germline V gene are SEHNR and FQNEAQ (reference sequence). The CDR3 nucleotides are TGTGCCAGCAGCTTACGTGCAGGGACCCAAGAGACCCAGTACTTC. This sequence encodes CASSLRAGTQETQYF. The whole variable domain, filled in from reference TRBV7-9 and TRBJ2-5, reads DTGVSQNPRHKITKRGQNVTFRCDPISEHNRLYWYRQTLGQGPEFLTYFQNEAQLEKSRLLSDRFSAERPKGSFSTLEIQRTEQGDSAMYLCASSLRAGTQETQYFGPGTRLLVL.

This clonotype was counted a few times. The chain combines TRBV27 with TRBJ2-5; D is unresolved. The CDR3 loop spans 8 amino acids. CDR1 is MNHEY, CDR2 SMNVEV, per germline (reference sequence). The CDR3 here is CETETQYF. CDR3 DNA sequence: TGTGAAACGGAGACCCAGTACTTC.

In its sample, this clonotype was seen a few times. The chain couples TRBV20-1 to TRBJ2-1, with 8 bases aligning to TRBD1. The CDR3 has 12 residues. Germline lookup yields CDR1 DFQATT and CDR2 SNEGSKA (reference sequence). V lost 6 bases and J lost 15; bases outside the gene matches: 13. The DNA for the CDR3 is TGCAGTGCGGACAGGGAGAGTGGGGGGTTGTTCTTC. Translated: CSADRESGGLFF.

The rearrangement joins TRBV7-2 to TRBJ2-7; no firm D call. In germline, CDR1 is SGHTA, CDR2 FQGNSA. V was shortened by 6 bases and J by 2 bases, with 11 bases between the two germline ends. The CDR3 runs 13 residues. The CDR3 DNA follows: TGTGCCAGCAGTTGGCAGTCCACCTACGAGCAGTACTTC. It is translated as CASSWQSTYEQYF.

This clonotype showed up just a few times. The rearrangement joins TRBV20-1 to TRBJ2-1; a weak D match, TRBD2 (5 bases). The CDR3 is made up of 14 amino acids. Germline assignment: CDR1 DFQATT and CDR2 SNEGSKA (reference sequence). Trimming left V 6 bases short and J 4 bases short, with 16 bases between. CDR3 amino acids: CSAIRESTYNEQFF. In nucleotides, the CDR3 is TGCAGTGCCATCCGGGAAAGTACGTACAATGAGCAGTTCTTC.

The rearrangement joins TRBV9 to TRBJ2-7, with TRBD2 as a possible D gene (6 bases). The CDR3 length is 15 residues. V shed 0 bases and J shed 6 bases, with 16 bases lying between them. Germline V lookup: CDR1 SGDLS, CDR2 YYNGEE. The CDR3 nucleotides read TGTGCCAGCAGCGTAGATGGGACTCGGACTTCCGAGCAGTACTTC. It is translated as CASSVDGTRTSEQYF.

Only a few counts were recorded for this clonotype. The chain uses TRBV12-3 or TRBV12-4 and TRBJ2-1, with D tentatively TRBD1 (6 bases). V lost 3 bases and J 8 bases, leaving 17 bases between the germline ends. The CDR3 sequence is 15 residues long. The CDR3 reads CASSLAYRESDEQFF. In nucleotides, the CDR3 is TGTGCCAGCAGTTTGGCCTACAGGGAGTCCGATGAGCAGTTCTTC.

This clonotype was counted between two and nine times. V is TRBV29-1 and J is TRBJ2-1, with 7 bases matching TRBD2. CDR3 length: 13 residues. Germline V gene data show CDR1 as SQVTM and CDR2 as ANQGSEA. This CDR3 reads CSLLPRGSNEQFF. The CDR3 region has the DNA TGCAGTCTCCTCCCGCGGGGGTCTAATGAGCAGTTCTTC.

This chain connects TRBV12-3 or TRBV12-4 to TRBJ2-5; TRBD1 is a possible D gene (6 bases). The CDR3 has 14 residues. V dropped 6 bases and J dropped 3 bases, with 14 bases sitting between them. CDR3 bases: TGTGCCAGCAGCACCGGGACATCTAAAGAGACCCAGTACTTC. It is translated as CASSTGTSKETQYF.

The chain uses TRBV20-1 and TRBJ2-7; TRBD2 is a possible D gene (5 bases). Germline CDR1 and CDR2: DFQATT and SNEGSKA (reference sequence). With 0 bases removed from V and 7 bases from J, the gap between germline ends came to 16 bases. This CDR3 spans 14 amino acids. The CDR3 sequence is CSARDGTGVGEQYF. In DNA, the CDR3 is TGCAGTGCTAGAGATGGAACCGGGGTGGGGGAGCAGTACTTC.

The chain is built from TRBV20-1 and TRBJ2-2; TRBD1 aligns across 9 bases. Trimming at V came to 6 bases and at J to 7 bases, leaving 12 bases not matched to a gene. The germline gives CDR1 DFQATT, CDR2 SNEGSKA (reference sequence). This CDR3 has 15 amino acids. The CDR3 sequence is CSAPGQGSRYGELFF. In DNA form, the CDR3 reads TGCAGTGCCCCGGGACAGGGAAGTCGGTACGGGGAGCTGTTTTTT.

This CDR3 reads CASSYSEYPTDTQYF. Here the CDR3 DNA reads TGTGCCAGCAGTTACTCGGAATACCCCACAGATACGCAGTATTTT. The chain carries TRBV6-5 and TRBJ2-3, with D unresolved. V lost 0 bases and J 2 bases, leaving 9 bases between the germline ends. The CDR3 extends over 15 amino acids. In germline, CDR1 is MNHEY, CDR2 SVGAGI.

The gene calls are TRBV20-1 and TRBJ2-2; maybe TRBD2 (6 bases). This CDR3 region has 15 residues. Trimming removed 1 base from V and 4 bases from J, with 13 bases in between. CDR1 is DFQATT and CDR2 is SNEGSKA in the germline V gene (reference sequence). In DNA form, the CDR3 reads TGCAGTGCTAGAGGGCTAGCGCAACGCACCGGGGAGCTGTTTTTT. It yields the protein CSARGLAQRTGELFF.

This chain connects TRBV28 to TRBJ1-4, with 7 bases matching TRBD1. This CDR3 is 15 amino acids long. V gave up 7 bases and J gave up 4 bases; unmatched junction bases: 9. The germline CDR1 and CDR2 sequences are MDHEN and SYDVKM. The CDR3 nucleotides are TGTGCCAGCACGGCCAGCGGGACAGTTAATGAAAAACTGTTTTTT. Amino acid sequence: CASTASGTVNEKLFF.

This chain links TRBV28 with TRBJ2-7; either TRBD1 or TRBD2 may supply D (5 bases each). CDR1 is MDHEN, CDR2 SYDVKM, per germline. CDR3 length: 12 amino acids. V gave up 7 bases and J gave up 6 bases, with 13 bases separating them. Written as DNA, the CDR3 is TGTGCCAGCACCCCGGGACGAGGCGAGCAGTACTTC. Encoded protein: CASTPGRGEQYF. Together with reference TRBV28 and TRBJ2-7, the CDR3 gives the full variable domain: DVKVTQSSRYLVKRTGEKVFLECVQDMDHENMFWYRQDPGLGLRLIYFSYDVKMKEKGDIPEGYSVSREKKERFSLILESASTNQTSMYLCASTPGRGEQYFGPGTRLTVT.

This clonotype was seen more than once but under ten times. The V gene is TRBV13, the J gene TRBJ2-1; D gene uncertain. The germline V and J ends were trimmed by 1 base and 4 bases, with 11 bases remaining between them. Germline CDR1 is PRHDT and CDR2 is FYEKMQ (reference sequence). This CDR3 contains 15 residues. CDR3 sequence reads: CASSLETLSYNEQFF. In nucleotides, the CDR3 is TGTGCCAGCAGCTTAGAGACTCTGTCGTACAATGAGCAGTTCTTC.